This T cell receptor (beta chain) appears in the sequencing data of a study of control samples from healthy donors and cancer patients. The length of the CDR3 is 14 residues. The data were produced by immunoSEQ multiplex PCR, yet TCRdb's version contains in-frame clones alone and is incomplete. Among approximately 82,000 clones listed, 94% were seen once. J is TRBJ2-7 and V is TRBV12-2; the table's TRBD2 call for D was not verified on the DNA. TRBV12-2 counts as a pseudogene. The source of this sequence is a young woman in good health. The sequencing input was blood. The CDR3 loop reads CASRLAIPTYEQYF. In DNA form, the CDR3 reads TGTGCAAGTCGCTTAGCAATCCCTACCTACGAGCAGTACTTC.